This T cell receptor (beta chain) was documented in a study of memory CD4+ T cells and cytomegalovirus serostatus. Study overall: Donors were healthy Belgian adults, several CMV seropositive and approximately 23 seronegative.

As handled by the study authors: Out-of-frame sequences were removed, leaving a few million distinct TCRbeta sequences. The table came from immunoSEQ multiplex PCR; TCRdb's copy has only in-frame clones and leaves some out. From that table come the V and J calls and clone size; the DNA was used to work out D and trimming. The table has some 54,000 clones, 80% seen once; the top ten hold about 1.4%. Germline CDR1 and CDR2: MGHDK and SYGVNS. V lost 4 bases, J lost 0 bases, and 14 bases stayed unmatched. The CDR3 runs to 18 residues. The sort gate was single viable CD3+CD4+CD8-CD45RO+ cells for memory CD4+ T cells. CD4+ T cells were isolated by positive magnetic selection.

Sequenced: memory CD4+ T cells from blood. This clonotype was obtained from an adult in good health and CMV-seropositive. This chain uses TRBV25-1 with TRBJ1-1, with 7 bases lining up with TRBD1. CDR3: CASSGGRRGLQMNTEAFF. The CDR3, as DNA: TGTGCCAGCAGTGGGGGGAGAAGGGGGCTTCAGATGAACACTGAAGCTTTCTTT. Supplemented by reference TRBV25-1 and TRBJ1-1, the full variable domain reads EADIYQTPRYLVIGTGKKITLECSQTMGHDKMYWYQQDPGMELHLIHYSYGVNSTEKGDLSSESTVSRIRTEHFPLTLESARPSHTSQYLCASSGGRRGLQMNTEAFFGQGTRLTVV.